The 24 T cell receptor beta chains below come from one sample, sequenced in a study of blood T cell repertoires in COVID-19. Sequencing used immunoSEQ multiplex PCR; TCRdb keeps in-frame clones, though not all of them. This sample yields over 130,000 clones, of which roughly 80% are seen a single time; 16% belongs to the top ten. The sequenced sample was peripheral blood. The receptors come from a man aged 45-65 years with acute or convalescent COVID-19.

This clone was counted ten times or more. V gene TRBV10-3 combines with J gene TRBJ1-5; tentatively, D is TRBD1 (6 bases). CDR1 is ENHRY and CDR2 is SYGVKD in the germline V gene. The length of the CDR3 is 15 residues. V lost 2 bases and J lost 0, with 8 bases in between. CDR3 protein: CAISERGASNQPQHF. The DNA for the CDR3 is TGTGCCATCAGTGAGCGGGGGGCTAGCAATCAGCCCCAGCATTTT.

CDR3 sequence (DNA): TGCGCCAGCAGCTTAGCAGGGGGCAGCTCTGGAAACACCATATATTTT. Encoded protein: CASSLAGGSSGNTIYF. The gene calls are TRBV5-1 and TRBJ1-3, with 8 bases fitting TRBD1. The CDR3 covers 16 residues. V lost 2 bases and J lost 0; bases outside the gene matches: 4. Germline loops: CDR1 SGHRS, CDR2 YFSETQ. The full variable domain, its missing parts supplied by reference TRBV5-1 and TRBJ1-3, is KAGVTQTPRYLIKTRGQQVTLSCSPISGHRSVSWYQQTPGQGLQFLFEYFSETQRNKGNFPGRFSGRQFSNSRSEMNVSTLELGDSALYLCASSLAGGSSGNTIYFGEGSWLTVV.

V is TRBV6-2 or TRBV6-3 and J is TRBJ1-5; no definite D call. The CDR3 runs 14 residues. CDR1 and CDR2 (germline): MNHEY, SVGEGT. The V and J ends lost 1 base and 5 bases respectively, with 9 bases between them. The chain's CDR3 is CASSYFTGDQPQHF. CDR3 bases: TGTGCCAGCAGTTACTTTACTGGAGATCAGCCCCAGCATTTT.

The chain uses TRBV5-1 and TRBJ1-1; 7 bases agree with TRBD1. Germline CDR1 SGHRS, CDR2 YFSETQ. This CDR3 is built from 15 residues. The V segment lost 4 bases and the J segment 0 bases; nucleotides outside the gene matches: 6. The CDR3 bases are TGCGCCAGCAGCGGGGGACAGACCATGAACACTGAAGCTTTCTTT. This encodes CASSGGQTMNTEAFF.

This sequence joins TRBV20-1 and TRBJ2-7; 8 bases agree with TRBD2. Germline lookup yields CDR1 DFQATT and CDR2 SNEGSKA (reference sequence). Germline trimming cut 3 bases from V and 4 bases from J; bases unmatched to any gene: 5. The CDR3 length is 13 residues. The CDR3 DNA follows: TGCAGTGCTAGTCGGGGGGGCCGATACGAGCAGTACTTC. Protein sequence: CSASRGGRYEQYF.

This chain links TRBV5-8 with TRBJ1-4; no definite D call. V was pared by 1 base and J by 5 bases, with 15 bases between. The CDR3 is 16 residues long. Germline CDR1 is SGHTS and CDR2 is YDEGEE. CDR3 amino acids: CASSLITADGNEKLFF. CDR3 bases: TGTGCCAGCAGCTTGATCACGGCAGACGGGAATGAAAAACTGTTTTTT.

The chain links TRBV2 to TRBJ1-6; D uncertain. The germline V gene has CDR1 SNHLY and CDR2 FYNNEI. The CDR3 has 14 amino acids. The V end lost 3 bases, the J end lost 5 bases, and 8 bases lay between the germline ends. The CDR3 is CASSDRMNNSPLHF. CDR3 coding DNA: TGTGCCAGCAGTGACAGGATGAATAATTCACCCCTCCACTTT.

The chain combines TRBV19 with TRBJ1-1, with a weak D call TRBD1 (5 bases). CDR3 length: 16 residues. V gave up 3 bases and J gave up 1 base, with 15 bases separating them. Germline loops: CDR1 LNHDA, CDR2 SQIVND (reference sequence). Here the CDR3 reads CASSISADSRNTEAFF. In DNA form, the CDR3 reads TGTGCCAGTAGTATCTCCGCTGACAGCAGGAACACTGAAGCTTTCTTT.

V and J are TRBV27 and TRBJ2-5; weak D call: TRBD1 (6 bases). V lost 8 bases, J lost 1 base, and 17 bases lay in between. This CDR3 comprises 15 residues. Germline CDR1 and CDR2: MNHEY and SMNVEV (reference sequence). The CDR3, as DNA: TGTGCCAGCGGGGGCACCGGCGACGGCCAAGAGACCCAGTACTTC. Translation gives CASGGTGDGQETQYF.

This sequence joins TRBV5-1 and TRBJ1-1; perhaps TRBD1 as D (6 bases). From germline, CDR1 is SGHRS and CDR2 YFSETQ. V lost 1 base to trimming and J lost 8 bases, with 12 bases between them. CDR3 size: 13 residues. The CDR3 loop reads CASSLNREGEAFF. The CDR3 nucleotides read TGCGCCAGCAGCTTGAACAGGGAAGGGGAAGCTTTCTTT.

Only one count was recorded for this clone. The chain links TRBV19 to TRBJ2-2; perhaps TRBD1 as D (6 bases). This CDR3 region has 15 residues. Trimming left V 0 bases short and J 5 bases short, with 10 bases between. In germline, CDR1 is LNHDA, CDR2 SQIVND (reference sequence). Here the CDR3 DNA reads TGTGCCAGTAGTATAGAACAGGGCGGGACCGGGGAGCTGTTTTTT. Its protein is CASSIEQGGTGELFF.

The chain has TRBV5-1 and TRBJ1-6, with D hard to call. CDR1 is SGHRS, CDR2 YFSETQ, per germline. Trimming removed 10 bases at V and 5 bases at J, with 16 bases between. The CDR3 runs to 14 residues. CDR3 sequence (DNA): TGCGCCTGTTCGCTGGAGCAGAATAATTCACCCCTCCACTTT. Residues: CACSLEQNNSPLHF.

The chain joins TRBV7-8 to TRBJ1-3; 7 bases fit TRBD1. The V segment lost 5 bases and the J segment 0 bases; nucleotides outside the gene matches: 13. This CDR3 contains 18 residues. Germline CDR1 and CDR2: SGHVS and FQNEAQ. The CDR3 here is CASSAYLQGILSGNTIYF. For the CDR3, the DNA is TGTGCCAGCAGCGCCTACTTACAGGGGATTCTCTCTGGAAACACCATATATTTT.

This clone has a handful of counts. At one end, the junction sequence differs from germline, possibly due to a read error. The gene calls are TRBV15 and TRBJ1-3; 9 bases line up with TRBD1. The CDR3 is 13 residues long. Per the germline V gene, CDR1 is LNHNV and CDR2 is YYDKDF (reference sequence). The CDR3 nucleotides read TGTGCCTCCAGGACAGGGGATGGAAACACCATATATTTT. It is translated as CASRTGDGNTIYF.

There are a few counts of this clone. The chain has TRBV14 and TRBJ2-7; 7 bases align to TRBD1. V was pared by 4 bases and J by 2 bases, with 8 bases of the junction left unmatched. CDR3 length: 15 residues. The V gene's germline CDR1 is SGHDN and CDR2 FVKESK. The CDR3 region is CASSRQTGAPYEQYV. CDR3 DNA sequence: TGTGCCAGCAGCCGACAAACAGGGGCCCCCTACGAGCAGTACGTC.

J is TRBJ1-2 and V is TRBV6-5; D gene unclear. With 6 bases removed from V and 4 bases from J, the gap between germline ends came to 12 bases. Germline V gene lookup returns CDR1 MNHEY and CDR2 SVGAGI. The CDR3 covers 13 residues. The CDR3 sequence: CASRTRISYGYTF. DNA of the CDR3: TGTGCCAGCAGGACACGGATAAGCTATGGCTACACCTTC.

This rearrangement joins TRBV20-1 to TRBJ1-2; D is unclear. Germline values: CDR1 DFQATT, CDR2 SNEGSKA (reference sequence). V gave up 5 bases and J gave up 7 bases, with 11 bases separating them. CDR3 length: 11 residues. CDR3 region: CSARIGSGYTF. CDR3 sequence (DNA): TGCAGTGCTCGGATTGGGAGTGGCTACACCTTC.

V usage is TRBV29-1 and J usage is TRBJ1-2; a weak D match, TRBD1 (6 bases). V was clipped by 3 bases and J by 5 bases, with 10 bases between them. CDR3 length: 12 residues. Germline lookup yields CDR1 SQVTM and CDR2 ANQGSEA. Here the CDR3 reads CSVEGADYGYTF. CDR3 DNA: TGCAGCGTTGAGGGGGCGGATTATGGCTACACCTTC.

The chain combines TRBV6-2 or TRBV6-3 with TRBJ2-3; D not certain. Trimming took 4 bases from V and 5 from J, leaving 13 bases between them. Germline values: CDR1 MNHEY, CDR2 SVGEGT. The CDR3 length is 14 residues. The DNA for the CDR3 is TGTGCCAGCAGTTGGTCGTTAGAGATAGATACGCAGTATTTT. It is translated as CASSWSLEIDTQYF.

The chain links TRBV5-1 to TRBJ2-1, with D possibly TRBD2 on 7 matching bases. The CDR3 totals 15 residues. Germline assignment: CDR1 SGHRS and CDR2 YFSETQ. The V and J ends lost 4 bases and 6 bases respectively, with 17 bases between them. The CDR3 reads CASSTPGGLRNEQFF. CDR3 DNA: TGCGCCAGCAGCACCCCGGGGGGCCTCCGCAATGAGCAGTTCTTC. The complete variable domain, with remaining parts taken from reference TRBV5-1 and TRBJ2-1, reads KAGVTQTPRYLIKTRGQQVTLSCSPISGHRSVSWYQQTPGQGLQFLFEYFSETQRNKGNFPGRFSGRQFSNSRSEMNVSTLELGDSALYLCASSTPGGLRNEQFFGPGTRLTVL.

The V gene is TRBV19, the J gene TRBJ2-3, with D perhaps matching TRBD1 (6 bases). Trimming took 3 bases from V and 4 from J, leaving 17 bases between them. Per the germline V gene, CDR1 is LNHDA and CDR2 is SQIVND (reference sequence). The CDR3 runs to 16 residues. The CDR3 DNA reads TGTGCCAGTAGTATTTTGATGGGGGCCCCAGCAGATACGCAGTATTTT. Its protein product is CASSILMGAPADTQYF.

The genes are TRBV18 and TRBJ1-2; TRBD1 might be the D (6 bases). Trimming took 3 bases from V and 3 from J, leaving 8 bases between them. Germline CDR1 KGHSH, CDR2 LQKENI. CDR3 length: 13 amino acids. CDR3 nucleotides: TGTGCCAGCTCACCGGACAGATACTATGGCTACACCTTC. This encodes CASSPDRYYGYTF. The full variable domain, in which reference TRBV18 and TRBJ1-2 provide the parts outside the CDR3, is NAGVMQNPRHLVRRRGQEARLRCSPMKGHSHVYWYRQLPEEGLKFMVYLQKENIIDESGMPKERFSAEFPKEGPSILRIQQVVRGDSAAYFCASSPDRYYGYTFGSGTRLTVV.

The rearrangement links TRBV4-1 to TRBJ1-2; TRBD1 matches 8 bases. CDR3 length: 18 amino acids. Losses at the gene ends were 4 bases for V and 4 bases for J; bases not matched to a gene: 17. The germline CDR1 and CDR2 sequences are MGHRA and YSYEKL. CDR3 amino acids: CASSRAPQGGDTSYGYTF. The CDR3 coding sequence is TGCGCCAGCAGCCGAGCACCACAGGGGGGCGATACGTCCTATGGCTACACCTTC.

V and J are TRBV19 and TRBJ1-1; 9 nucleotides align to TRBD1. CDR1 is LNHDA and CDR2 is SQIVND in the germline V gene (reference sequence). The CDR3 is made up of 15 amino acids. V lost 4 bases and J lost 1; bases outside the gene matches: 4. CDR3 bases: TGTGCCAGTAGTACACAGGGGGCTGGGAACACTGAAGCTTTCTTT. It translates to CASSTQGAGNTEAFF.